The 5 T cell receptor beta chains presented below share a single source sample, sequenced in a study of T cell responses to AZD1222 COVID-19 vaccine. Data came from immunoSEQ multiplex PCR; TCRdb stores just in-frame clones and leaves some out. Of about 100,000 clones detected, nearly 90% appear once; the ten largest clones hold about 5%. The material sequenced was peripheral blood, taken 28 days after the second AZD1222 dose. The receptor source for this set is an adult who received the AZD1222 COVID-19 vaccine.

The chain carries TRBV4-3 and TRBJ1-2, with 7 bases lining up with TRBD1. The V gene's germline CDR1 is LGHNA and CDR2 YSLEER. This CDR3 contains 15 residues. Trimming cost V 2 bases and J 5 bases; bases outside gene matches: 8. The CDR3 spells CASSQSQGVGYGYTF. CDR3 DNA: TGCGCCAGCAGCCAATCGCAGGGGGTAGGTTATGGCTACACCTTC.

This sequence joins TRBV11-2 and TRBJ1-4; 7 bases match TRBD1. Germline CDR1 and CDR2: SGHAT and FQNNGV. J was trimmed by 7 bases and V by 4 bases; bases with no gene match: 6. This CDR3 region has 14 residues. CDR3 in amino acids: CASSWTGFGEKLFF. CDR3 sequence (DNA): TGTGCCAGCAGCTGGACAGGATTTGGTGAAAAACTGTTTTTT.

The chain employs TRBV4-3 and TRBJ2-1; perhaps D is TRBD1 or TRBD2 (5 bases each). There are 15 residues in the CDR3. Germline V CDR1 and CDR2: LGHNA, YSLEER. V lost 0 bases and J 4 bases, leaving 10 bases between the germline ends. This CDR3 reads CASSQDQGGYNEQFF. The DNA of the CDR3 is TGCGCCAGCAGCCAAGATCAGGGCGGGTACAATGAGCAGTTCTTC.

On this clone itself: Different DNA sequences within this sample yield the same CDR3. The genes are TRBV18 and TRBJ1-1, with TRBD1 matching over 7 bases. This CDR3 region has 14 residues. J gave up 1 base and V 5 bases, and 4 bases lay outside the gene matches. Looked up from germline, CDR1 is KGHSH and CDR2 is LQKENI. The CDR3 spells CASSAGTENTEAFF. The DNA for the CDR3 is TGTGCCAGCTCAGCCGGGACAGAGAACACTGAAGCTTTCTTT.

This chain links TRBV18 with TRBJ1-1; D perhaps matches TRBD1 (5 bases). Deletions cut 1 base from V and 5 bases from J, with 11 bases between. CDR1 and CDR2 (germline): KGHSH, LQKENI. CDR3 length equals 14 residues. In DNA form, the CDR3 reads TGTGCCAGCTCACCACGAAGGGGTACTACTGAAGCTTTCTTT. Translation gives CASSPRRGTTEAFF.